The 30 T cell receptor beta chains in this list originate from one sample, sequenced in a study of cytomegalovirus exposure and HLA in healthy donors. The PCR employed 60 Vbeta primers together with 13 Jbeta primers. This table comes from immunoSEQ multiplex PCR, and its TCRdb copy is limited to in-frame clones, with some not included. This sample has more than 95,000 clones; 60% to 70% occur once, and the top ten carry around 3.3%. Sequencing input: PBMCs. The receptors here all came from a woman in her forties or fifties in good health and CMV-seronegative.

CDR3 sequence (DNA): TGTGCCAGCAGCGGACAGGGGGCGGGGGAGCAGTACTTC. Translation: CASSGQGAGEQYF. This chain links TRBV2 with TRBJ2-7; TRBD1 matches 11 bases. V lost 6 bases, J lost 7 bases, and 5 bases stayed unmatched. Germline-derived CDR1 and CDR2 are SNHLY and FYNNEI. This CDR3 comprises 13 residues.

The gene calls are TRBV10-2 and TRBJ1-1; TRBD1 might be the D (6 bases). Germline V CDR1 and CDR2: WSHSY, SAAADI. The CDR3 has 14 amino acids. Trimming cost V 6 bases and J 0 bases, with 11 bases left between them. Written as DNA, the CDR3 is TGCGCCAGCAGAGGGGGACCCTTGAACACTGAAGCTTTCTTT. This encodes CASRGGPLNTEAFF.

This clone was recorded a few times. J is TRBJ1-2 and V is TRBV12-5, with D perhaps TRBD1 (6 bases). Germline-derived CDR1 and CDR2 are LGHNT and FRNRAP. Trimming pared 6 bases from V and 4 bases from J, leaving 21 bases between. The CDR3 has 16 residues. DNA for the CDR3: TGTGCTAGTGGCCGCTTTTTACAGGGAACCGGCTATGGCTACACCTTC. It specifies CASGRFLQGTGYGYTF.

The gene calls are TRBV6-1 and TRBJ2-5; D may be TRBD1 (5 bases). The CDR3 covers 13 residues. V lost 2 bases and J lost 3, with 7 bases in between. Germline-derived CDR1 and CDR2 are MNHNS and SASEGT. In DNA, the CDR3 is TGTGCCAGCAGTGAAATGACAGAAGAGACCCAGTACTTC. Translating it yields CASSEMTEETQYF.

The chain carries TRBV18 and TRBJ1-1; 7 nucleotides align to TRBD1. Trimming removed 0 bases from V and 4 bases from J; junction bases left unmatched: 11. Germline V lookup: CDR1 KGHSH, CDR2 LQKENI. The CDR3 consists of 17 residues. DNA of the CDR3: TGTGCCAGCTCACCACCTTTCCCCGGACAGGAGGGCACTGAAGCTTTCTTT. Its protein is CASSPPFPGQEGTEAFF.

V and J are TRBV7-9 and TRBJ1-4; possibly TRBD1 for D (5 bases). Germline CDR1 is SEHNR and CDR2 is FQNEAQ (reference sequence). CDR3 length equals 15 residues. With 2 bases removed from V and 7 bases from J, the gap between germline ends came to 14 bases. CDR3 region: CASSLSGHLVEKLFF. CDR3 in DNA: TGTGCCAGCAGCTTAAGTGGACATTTGGTTGAAAAACTGTTTTTT.

This clone was seen more than once but under ten times. The J gene is TRBJ1-6, the V gene TRBV12-5; no firm D call. The V and J ends lost 2 bases and 10 bases respectively, with 3 bases between them. The CDR3 runs 11 residues. The V gene's germline CDR1 is LGHNT and CDR2 FRNRAP. The chain's CDR3 is CASGLLSPLHF. CDR3 in DNA: TGTGCTAGTGGTTTGCTGTCACCCCTCCACTTT. The full variable domain, its missing parts supplied by reference TRBV12-5 and TRBJ1-6, is DARVTQTPRHKVTEMGQEVTMRCQPILGHNTVFWYRQTMMQGLELLAYFRNRAPLDDSGMPKDRFSAEMPDATLATLKIQPSEPRDSAVYFCASGLLSPLHFGNGTRLTVT.

This chain joins TRBV5-4 and TRBJ2-1; no definite D call. The CDR3 consists of 14 residues. Germline V lookup: CDR1 SGHNT, CDR2 YYREEE (reference sequence). Deletions cut 3 bases from V and 7 bases from J, with 14 bases between. CDR3 coding DNA: TGTGCCAGCAGCTCTGCGCGGCCGGAGAATGAGCAGTTCTTC. Its protein is CASSSARPENEQFF. Combining the CDR3 with reference TRBV5-4 and TRBJ2-1 gives the whole variable domain ETGVTQSPTHLIKTRGQQVTLRCSSQSGHNTVSWYQQALGQGPQFIFQYYREEENGRGNFPPRFSGLQFPNYSSELNVNALELDDSALYLCASSSARPENEQFFGPGTRLTVL.

This clone has just one count. The chain has TRBV9 and TRBJ2-2; 10 positions agree with TRBD1. The V gene end was trimmed by 2 bases and the J gene end by 1 base; junction bases not matched to a gene: 2. Looked up from germline, CDR1 is SGDLS and CDR2 is YYNGEE. The length of the CDR3 is 16 residues. The CDR3 region is CASSVWDRGNTGELFF. CDR3 nucleotide sequence: TGTGCCAGCAGCGTGTGGGACAGGGGGAACACCGGGGAGCTGTTTTTT.

The chain couples TRBV7-2 to TRBJ2-5; 7 positions agree with TRBD1. There are 14 residues in the CDR3. From germline, CDR1 is SGHTA and CDR2 FQGNSA. V gave up 8 bases and J gave up 0 bases; unmatched junction bases: 6. CDR3 nucleotide sequence: TGTGCCAGCCGGGACAGACCTTACCAAGAGACCCAGTACTTC. It encodes CASRDRPYQETQYF.

J is TRBJ1-6 and V is TRBV6-5, with D perhaps TRBD1 (6 bases). There are 12 residues in the CDR3. Germline V lookup: CDR1 MNHEY, CDR2 SVGAGI. Trimming took off 5 bases at V and 13 bases at J, with 12 bases between the two ends. The CDR3 DNA is TGTGCCAGCAGTCCAGGGGTTGGGCCCCTCCACTTT. Translation: CASSPGVGPLHF.

This clone was seen a single time. This rearrangement joins TRBV19 to TRBJ2-2; 16 bases are a match to TRBD2. CDR1 is LNHDA and CDR2 is SQIVND in the germline V gene (reference sequence). This CDR3 has 19 residues. The V and J ends lost 6 bases and 4 bases, in that order; junction bases with no gene match: 11. The CDR3 nucleotides read TGTGCCAGTAGCGCCGGGGGACTAGCGGGGGGGCCTGGCACCGGGGAGCTGTTTTTT. As protein: CASSAGGLAGGPGTGELFF.

The chain uses TRBV6-1 and TRBJ1-2, with TRBD1 identical over 7 bases. The CDR3 consists of 15 residues. The V gene's germline CDR1 is MNHNS and CDR2 SASEGT. The trim removed 6 bases at V and 4 bases at J, leaving 11 bases unmatched. CDR3 sequence (DNA): TGTGCCAGCAGAAGACAGGGCGTCGGTTTCTATGGCTACACCTTC. This encodes CASRRQGVGFYGYTF.

The chain is built from TRBV9 and TRBJ2-5, with 10 bases aligning to TRBD1. The last part of the DNA fits TRBJ2-7 better; the J call may be wrong. Germline V gene lookup returns CDR1 SGDLS and CDR2 YYNGEE. The length of the CDR3 is 16 residues. The CDR3 region is CASSVDSGQGIYEQYF. For the CDR3, the DNA is TGTGCCAGCAGCGTAGATTCGGGACAGGGGATCTACGAGCAGTACTTC.

This chain links TRBV21-1 with TRBJ1-2. TRBV21-1 is labeled a pseudogene. The CDR3 has 18 residues. This chain's CDR3 is CASSKTHNPGTPNYGYTF. The CDR3 DNA follows: TGTGCCAGCAGCAAAACTCATAACCCAGGGACTCCTAACTATGGCTACACCTTC.

This chain joins TRBV29-1 and TRBJ2-4; maybe TRBD2 (6 bases). Germline V CDR1 and CDR2: SQVTM, ANQGSEA. The CDR3 totals 13 residues. V gave up 4 bases and J gave up 7 bases, with 14 bases separating them. The CDR3 reads CSVGAAGGNIQYF. CDR3 nucleotides: TGCAGCGTTGGGGCGGCAGGAGGGAACATTCAGTACTTC.

The chain links TRBV19 to TRBJ2-1; 12 nucleotides align to TRBD2. Germline loops: CDR1 LNHDA, CDR2 SQIVND (reference sequence). The trim removed 2 bases at V and 6 bases at J, leaving 11 bases unmatched. The CDR3 is 18 amino acids. The CDR3 loop reads CASSISRSSGRASNEQFF. CDR3 in DNA: TGTGCCAGTAGTATAAGTCGTTCTAGCGGGAGGGCCTCCAATGAGCAGTTCTTC.

The V and J genes are TRBV27 and TRBJ1-5, with 8 nucleotides matching TRBD1. This CDR3 has 15 residues. Germline CDR1 and CDR2: MNHEY and SMNVEV (reference sequence). After removal of 5 bases from V and 2 bases from J, the junction contained 5 bases not matched to a gene. The DNA for the CDR3 is TGTGCCAGCAGTAGAGGGACAGGTGGCAATCAGCCCCAGCATTTT. Protein product: CASSRGTGGNQPQHF.

The J gene is TRBJ2-3, the V gene TRBV27, with D possibly matching TRBD2 (5 bases). The CDR3 length is 16 residues. V gave up 5 bases and J gave up 2 bases, with 17 bases separating them. Germline CDR1 is MNHEY and CDR2 is SMNVEV (reference sequence). CDR3: CASSVTGNPTTDTQYF. The CDR3 nucleotides are TGTGCCAGCAGTGTCACGGGGAATCCTACCACAGATACGCAGTATTTT.

CDR3 sequence reads: CASSYPSTQGNQPQHF. The CDR3 DNA reads TGTGCCAGCAGTTACCCTTCGACGCAGGGAAATCAGCCCCAGCATTTT. The rearrangement uses TRBV6-6 and TRBJ1-5, with a weak D call TRBD1 (5 bases). The CDR3 extends over 16 amino acids. The V gene lost 2 bases and the J gene lost 4 bases, with 15 bases spanning the gap. Germline V lookup: CDR1 MNHNY, CDR2 SVGAGI (reference sequence).

Notes on this clone: Other nucleotide sequences from this sample produce the same CDR3. The chain recombines TRBV5-4 with TRBJ1-1; weak D call: TRBD1 (5 bases). Germline CDR1 is SGHNT and CDR2 is YYREEE (reference sequence). The CDR3 extends over 15 amino acids. Trimming cost V 4 bases and J 1 base, with 14 bases left between them. CDR3 in amino acids: CASSPAGGGNTEAFF. CDR3 bases: TGTGCCAGCAGCCCAGCCGGGGGGGGGAACACTGAAGCTTTCTTT. The full variable domain, its missing parts supplied by reference TRBV5-4 and TRBJ1-1, is ETGVTQSPTHLIKTRGQQVTLRCSSQSGHNTVSWYQQALGQGPQFIFQYYREEENGRGNFPPRFSGLQFPNYSSELNVNALELDDSALYLCASSPAGGGNTEAFFGQGTRLTVV.

The J gene is TRBJ1-5, the V gene TRBV7-8, with TRBD1 identical over 8 bases. V lost 4 bases, J lost 4 bases, and 3 bases stayed unmatched. Germline-derived CDR1 and CDR2 are SGHVS and FQNEAQ. The CDR3 covers 14 residues. For the CDR3, the DNA is TGTGCCAGCAGCTACAGACAGGGGAATCAGCCCCAGCATTTT. This translates into CASSYRQGNQPQHF.

The chain has TRBV5-1 and TRBJ2-4, with no clear D. The CDR3 is made up of 15 amino acids. Germline V CDR1 and CDR2: SGHRS, YFSETQ. V dropped 2 bases and J dropped 8 bases, with 17 bases sitting between them. In DNA, the CDR3 is TGCGCCAGCAGCTTAGGAGATACCGACGTGGACATTCAGTACTTC. Protein product: CASSLGDTDVDIQYF.

The V and J genes are TRBV10-3 and TRBJ2-2; tentative D call: TRBD1 (6 bases). The germline V gene encodes CDR1 ENHRY and CDR2 SYGVKD. V was trimmed by 6 bases and J by 2 bases, leaving 16 bases between them. The CDR3 loop spans 16 amino acids. CDR3 DNA sequence: TGTGCCATCAGGCCATCCAGGGGAGCAAACACCGGGGAGCTGTTTTTT. Its protein product is CAIRPSRGANTGELFF.

The chain employs TRBV28 and TRBJ2-3; 15 bases agree with TRBD2. The V and J ends lost 6 bases and 4 bases, in that order; junction bases with no gene match: 2. The germline V gene encodes CDR1 MDHEN and CDR2 SYDVKM. The length of the CDR3 is 15 residues. The CDR3 loop is CASRGLAGGSDTQYF. The DNA of the CDR3 is TGTGCCAGCAGGGGACTAGCGGGAGGTTCAGATACGCAGTATTTT.

The rearrangement links TRBV27 to TRBJ1-6; no definite D call. The CDR3 is made up of 12 amino acids. Trimming took off 9 bases at V and 17 bases at J, with 20 bases between the two ends. The germline V gene has CDR1 MNHEY and CDR2 SMNVEV (reference sequence). The CDR3 coding sequence is TGTGCCAGACCCGCCCGCCAAGTAGAGTTCCACTTT. Protein product: CARPARQVEFHF.

This sequence joins TRBV5-1 and TRBJ2-7; a weak D match, TRBD1 (5 bases). The V gene lost 3 bases and the J gene lost 6 bases, with 10 bases spanning the gap. The CDR3 runs 12 residues. Per the germline V gene, CDR1 is SGHRS and CDR2 is YFSETQ. As DNA, the CDR3 is TGCGCCAGCAGCTCCTCAGGGATCGAGCAGTACTTC. Protein sequence: CASSSSGIEQYF.

A few counts support this clone. The V and J genes are TRBV15 and TRBJ2-3; 7 bases line up with TRBD2. The CDR3 spans 19 residues. The J segment lost 2 bases and the V segment lost 1 base, leaving 15 bases of the junction unmatched. Per the germline V gene, CDR1 is LNHNV and CDR2 is YYDKDF (reference sequence). The CDR3 loop is CATSRAYLELADPTDTQYF. Written as DNA, the CDR3 is TGTGCCACCAGCAGAGCTTATTTGGAGCTAGCGGATCCCACAGATACGCAGTATTTT.

This clone was seen more than once but under ten times. V and J are TRBV5-1 and TRBJ1-1; D perhaps matches TRBD1 (6 bases). Per the germline V gene, CDR1 is SGHRS and CDR2 is YFSETQ. The CDR3 is made up of 13 amino acids. V lost 4 bases, J lost 1 base, and 8 bases lay in between. This CDR3 reads CASSLQGNTEAFF. CDR3 sequence (DNA): TGCGCCAGCAGCCTACAGGGGAACACTGAAGCTTTCTTT.

This clone turned up a few times. V is TRBV7-3 and J is TRBJ2-1, with D hard to call. Germline CDR1 SGHTA, CDR2 FQGTGA. CDR3 size: 13 residues. V lost 5 bases and J lost 8, with 13 bases in between. DNA of the CDR3: TGTGCCAGCAGCCGCGAGTTGGCGGATGAGCAGTTCTTC. As protein: CASSRELADEQFF.